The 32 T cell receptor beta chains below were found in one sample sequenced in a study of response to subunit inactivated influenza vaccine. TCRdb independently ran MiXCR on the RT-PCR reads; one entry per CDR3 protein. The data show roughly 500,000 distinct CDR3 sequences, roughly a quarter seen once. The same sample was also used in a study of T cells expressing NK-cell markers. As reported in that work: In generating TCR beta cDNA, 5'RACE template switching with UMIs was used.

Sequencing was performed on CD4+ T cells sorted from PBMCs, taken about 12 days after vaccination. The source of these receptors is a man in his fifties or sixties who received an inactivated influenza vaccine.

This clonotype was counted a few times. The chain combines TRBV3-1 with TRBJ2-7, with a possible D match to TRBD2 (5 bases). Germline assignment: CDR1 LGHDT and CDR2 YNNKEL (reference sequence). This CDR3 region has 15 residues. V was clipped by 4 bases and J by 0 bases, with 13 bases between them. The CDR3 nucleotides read TGTGCCAGCAGCCCCTTGTCGGGATTCTCCTACGAGCAGTACTTC. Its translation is CASSPLSGFSYEQYF.

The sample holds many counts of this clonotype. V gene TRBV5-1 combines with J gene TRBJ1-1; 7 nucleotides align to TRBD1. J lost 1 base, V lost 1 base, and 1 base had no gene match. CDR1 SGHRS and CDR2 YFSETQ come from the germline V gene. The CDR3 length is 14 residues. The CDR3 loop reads CASSLSGGNTEAFF. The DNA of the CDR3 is TGCGCCAGCAGCTTGTCAGGGGGGAACACTGAAGCTTTCTTT.

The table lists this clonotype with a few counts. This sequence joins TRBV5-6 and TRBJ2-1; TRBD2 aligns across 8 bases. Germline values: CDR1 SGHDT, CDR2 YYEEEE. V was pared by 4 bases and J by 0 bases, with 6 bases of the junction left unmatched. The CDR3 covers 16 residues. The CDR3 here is CASSRIAGSSYNEQFF. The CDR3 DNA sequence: TGTGCCAGCAGCCGCATAGCGGGGAGCTCCTACAATGAGCAGTTCTTC.

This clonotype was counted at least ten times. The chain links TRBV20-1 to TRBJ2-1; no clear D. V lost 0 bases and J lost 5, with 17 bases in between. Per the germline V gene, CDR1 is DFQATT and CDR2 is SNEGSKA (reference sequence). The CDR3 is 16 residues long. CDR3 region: CSAREPRTLYNNEQFF. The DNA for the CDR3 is TGCAGTGCTAGAGAGCCTAGGACCCTTTACAACAATGAGCAGTTCTTC.

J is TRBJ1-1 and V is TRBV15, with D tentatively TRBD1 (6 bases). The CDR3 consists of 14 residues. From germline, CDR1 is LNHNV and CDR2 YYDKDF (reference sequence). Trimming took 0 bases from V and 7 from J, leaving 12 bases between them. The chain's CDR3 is CATSRDRQGLEAFF. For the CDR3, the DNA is TGTGCCACCAGCAGAGATCGCCAGGGGCTTGAAGCTTTCTTT. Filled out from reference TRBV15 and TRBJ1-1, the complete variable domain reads DAMVIQNPRYQVTQFGKPVTLSCSQTLNHNVMYWYQQKSSQAPKLLFHYYDKDFNNEADTPDNFQSRRPNTSFCFLDIRSPGLGDTAMYLCATSRDRQGLEAFFGQGTRLTVV.

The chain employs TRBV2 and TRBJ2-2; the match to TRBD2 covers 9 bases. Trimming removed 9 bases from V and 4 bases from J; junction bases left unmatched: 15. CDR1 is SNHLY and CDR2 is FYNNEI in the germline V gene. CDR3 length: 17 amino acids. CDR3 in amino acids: CASLLGISGSGTGELFF. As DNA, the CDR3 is TGTGCCAGTCTCCTCGGTATTAGCGGGAGTGGCACCGGGGAGCTGTTTTTT.

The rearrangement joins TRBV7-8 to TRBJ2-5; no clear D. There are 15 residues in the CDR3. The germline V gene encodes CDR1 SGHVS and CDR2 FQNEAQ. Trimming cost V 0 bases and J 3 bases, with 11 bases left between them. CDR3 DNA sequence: TGTGCCAGCAGCTTAGCGGTCGGCAGAGAAGAGACCCAGTACTTC. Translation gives CASSLAVGREETQYF.

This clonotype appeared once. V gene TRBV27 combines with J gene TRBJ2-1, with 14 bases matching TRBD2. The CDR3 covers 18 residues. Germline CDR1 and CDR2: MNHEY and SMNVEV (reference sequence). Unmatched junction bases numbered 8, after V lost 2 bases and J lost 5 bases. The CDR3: CASSLTGLAGVRHNEQFF. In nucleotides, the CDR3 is TGTGCCAGCAGTTTAACGGGACTAGCGGGAGTCAGGCACAATGAGCAGTTCTTC.

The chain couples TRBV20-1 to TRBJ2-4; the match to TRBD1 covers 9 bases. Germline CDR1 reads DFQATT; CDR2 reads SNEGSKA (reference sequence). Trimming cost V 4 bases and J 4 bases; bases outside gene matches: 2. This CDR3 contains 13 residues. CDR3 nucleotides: TGCAGTGCTAAAGGACAGGGGAAAAACATTCAGTACTTC. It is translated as CSAKGQGKNIQYF.

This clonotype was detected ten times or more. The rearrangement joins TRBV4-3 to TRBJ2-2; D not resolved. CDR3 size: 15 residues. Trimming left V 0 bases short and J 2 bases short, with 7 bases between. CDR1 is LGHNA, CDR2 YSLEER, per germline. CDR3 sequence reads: CASSQDRPNTGELFF. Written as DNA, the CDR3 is TGCGCCAGCAGCCAAGATCGACCTAACACCGGGGAGCTGTTTTTT.

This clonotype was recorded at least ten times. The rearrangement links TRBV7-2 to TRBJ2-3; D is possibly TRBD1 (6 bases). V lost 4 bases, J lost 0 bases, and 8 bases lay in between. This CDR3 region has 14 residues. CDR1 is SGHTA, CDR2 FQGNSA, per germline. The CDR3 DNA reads TGTGCCAGCAGCTGGGACATTAGCACAGATACGCAGTATTTT. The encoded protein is CASSWDISTDTQYF. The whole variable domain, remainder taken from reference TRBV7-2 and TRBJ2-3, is GAGVSQSPSNKVTEKGKDVELRCDPISGHTALYWYRQSLGQGLEFLIYFQGNSAPDKSGLPSDRFSAERTGGSVSTLTIQRTQQEDSAVYLCASSWDISTDTQYFGPGTRLTVL.

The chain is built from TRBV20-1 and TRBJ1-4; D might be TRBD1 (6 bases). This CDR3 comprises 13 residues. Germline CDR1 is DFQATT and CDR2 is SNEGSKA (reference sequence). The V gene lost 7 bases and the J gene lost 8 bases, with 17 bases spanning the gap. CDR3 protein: CSVPGAIGEKLFF. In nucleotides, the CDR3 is TGCAGTGTCCCAGGGGCCATAGGGGAAAAACTGTTTTTT.

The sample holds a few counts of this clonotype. For the CDR3, the DNA is TGTGCCAGCAGCCCCGGGGGGGCTCTCGAGCAGTACTTC. It translates to CASSPGGALEQYF. The chain couples TRBV28 to TRBJ2-7; the match to TRBD2 covers 8 bases. Germline CDR1 is MDHEN and CDR2 is SYDVKM. Trimming took 6 bases from V and 6 from J; bases not matched to a gene: 7. The CDR3 covers 13 residues.

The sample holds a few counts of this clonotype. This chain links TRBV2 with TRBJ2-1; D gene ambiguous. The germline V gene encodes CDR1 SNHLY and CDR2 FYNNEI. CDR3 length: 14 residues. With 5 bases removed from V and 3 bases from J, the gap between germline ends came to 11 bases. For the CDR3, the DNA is TGTGCCAGCAGTCCTGAGGACCTCTACAATGAGCAGTTCTTC. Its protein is CASSPEDLYNEQFF.

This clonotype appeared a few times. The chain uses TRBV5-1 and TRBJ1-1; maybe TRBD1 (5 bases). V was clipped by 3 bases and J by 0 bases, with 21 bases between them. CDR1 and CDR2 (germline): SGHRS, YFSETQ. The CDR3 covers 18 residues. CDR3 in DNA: TGCGCCAGCAGCTCAAGGACAAGGGTCATGTCCATGAACACTGAAGCTTTCTTT. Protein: CASSSRTRVMSMNTEAFF.

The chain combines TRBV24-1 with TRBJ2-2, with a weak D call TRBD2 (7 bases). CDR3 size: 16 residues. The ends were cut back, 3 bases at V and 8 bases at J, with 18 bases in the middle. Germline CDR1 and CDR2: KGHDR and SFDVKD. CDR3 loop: CATSDTGTTGTGELFF. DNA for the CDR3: TGTGCCACCAGTGATACCGGGACTACCGGGACAGGGGAGCTGTTTTTT.

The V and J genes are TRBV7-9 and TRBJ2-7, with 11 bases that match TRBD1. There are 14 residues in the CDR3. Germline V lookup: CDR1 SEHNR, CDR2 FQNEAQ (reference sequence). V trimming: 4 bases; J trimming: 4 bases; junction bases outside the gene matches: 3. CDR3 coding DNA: TGTGCCAGCAGCTACGGGACAGGGGGATACGAGCAGTACTTC. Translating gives CASSYGTGGYEQYF.

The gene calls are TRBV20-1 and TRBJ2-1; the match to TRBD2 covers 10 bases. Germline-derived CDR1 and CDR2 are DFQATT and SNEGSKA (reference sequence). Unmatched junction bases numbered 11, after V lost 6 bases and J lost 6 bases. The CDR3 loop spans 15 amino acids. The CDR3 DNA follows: TGCAGTGCCGGGCCAGCGGGAGGGCCGTCCAATGAGCAGTTCTTC. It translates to CSAGPAGGPSNEQFF.

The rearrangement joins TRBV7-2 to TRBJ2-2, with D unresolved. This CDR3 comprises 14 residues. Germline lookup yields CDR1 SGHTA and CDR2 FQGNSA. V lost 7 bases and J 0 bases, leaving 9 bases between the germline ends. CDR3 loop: CASIGQTNTGELFF. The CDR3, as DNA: TGTGCCAGCATCGGGCAGACGAACACCGGGGAGCTGTTTTTT.

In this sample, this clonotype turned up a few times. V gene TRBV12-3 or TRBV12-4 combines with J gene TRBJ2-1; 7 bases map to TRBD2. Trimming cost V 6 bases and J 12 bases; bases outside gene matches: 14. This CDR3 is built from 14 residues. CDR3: CASSPLSGTSVQFF. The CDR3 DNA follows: TGTGCCAGCAGCCCGCTATCGGGTACTAGCGTGCAGTTCTTC.

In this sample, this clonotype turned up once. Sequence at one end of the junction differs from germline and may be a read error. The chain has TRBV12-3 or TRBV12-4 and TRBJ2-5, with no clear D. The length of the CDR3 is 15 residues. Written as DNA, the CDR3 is TGTGCCAGCACCCGAACCGGGCCCCGAGGAGAGAACCAGTACTTC. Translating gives CASTRTGPRGENQYF.

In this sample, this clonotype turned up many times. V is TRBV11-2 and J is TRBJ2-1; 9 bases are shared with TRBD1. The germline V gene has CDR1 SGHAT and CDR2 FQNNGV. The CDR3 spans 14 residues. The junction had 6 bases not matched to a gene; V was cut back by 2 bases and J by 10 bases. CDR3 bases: TGTGCCAGCAGCTTACTACAGGGGGCGATGGAGCAGTTCTTC. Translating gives CASSLLQGAMEQFF. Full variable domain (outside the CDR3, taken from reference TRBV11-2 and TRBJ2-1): EAGVAQSPRYKIIEKRQSVAFWCNPISGHATLYWYQQILGQGPKLLIQFQNNGVVDDSQLPKDRFSAERLKGVDSTLKIQPAKLEDSAVYLCASSLLQGAMEQFFGPGTRLTVL.

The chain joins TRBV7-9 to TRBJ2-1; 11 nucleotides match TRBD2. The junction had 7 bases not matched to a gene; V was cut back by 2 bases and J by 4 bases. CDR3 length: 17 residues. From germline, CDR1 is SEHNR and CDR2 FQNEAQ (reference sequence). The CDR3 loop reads CASSLKGSGRGYNEQFF. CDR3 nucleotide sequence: TGTGCCAGCAGCTTAAAAGGTAGCGGGAGGGGTTACAATGAGCAGTTCTTC.

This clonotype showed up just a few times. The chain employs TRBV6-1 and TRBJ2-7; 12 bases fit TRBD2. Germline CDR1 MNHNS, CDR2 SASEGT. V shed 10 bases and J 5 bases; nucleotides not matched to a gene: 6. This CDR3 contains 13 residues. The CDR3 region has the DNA TGTGCCACTGAACTAGCGGGAGGCCACGAGCAGTACTTC. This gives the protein CATELAGGHEQYF.

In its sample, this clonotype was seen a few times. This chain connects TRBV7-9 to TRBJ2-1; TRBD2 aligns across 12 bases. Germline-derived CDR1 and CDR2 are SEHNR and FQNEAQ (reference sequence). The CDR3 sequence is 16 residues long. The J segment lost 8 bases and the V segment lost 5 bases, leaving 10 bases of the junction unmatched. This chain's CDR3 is CASSQLAGGPVDEQFF. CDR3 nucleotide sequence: TGTGCCAGCAGCCAGCTAGCGGGGGGGCCCGTGGATGAGCAGTTCTTC.

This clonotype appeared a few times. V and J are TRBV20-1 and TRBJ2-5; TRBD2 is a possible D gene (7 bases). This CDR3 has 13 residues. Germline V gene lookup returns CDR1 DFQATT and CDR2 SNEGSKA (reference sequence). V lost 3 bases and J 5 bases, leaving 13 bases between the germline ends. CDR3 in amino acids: CSASGGAVETQYF. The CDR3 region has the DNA TGCAGTGCTAGTGGGGGGGCTGTTGAGACCCAGTACTTC.

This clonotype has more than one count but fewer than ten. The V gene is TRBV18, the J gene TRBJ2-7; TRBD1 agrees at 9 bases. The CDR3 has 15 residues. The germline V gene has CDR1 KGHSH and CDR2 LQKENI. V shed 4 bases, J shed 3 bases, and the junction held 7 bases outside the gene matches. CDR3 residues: CASSLTPGQGYEQYF. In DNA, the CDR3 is TGTGCCAGCTCACTCACTCCGGGACAGGGCTACGAGCAGTACTTC.

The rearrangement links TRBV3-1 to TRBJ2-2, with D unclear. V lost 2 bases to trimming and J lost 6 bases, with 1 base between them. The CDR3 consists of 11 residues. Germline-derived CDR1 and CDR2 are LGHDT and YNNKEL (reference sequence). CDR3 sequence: CASSQSGELFF. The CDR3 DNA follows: TGTGCCAGCAGCCAATCCGGGGAGCTGTTTTTT.

As DNA, the CDR3 is TGTGCCAGCAGTTACCACGCCGGGTCCGTCGGAAACACCATATATTTT. Amino acids: CASSYHAGSVGNTIYF. The chain joins TRBV6-2 or TRBV6-3 to TRBJ1-3; D is unresolved. CDR1 MNHEY and CDR2 SVGEGT come from the germline V gene. This CDR3 has 16 amino acids. The V end lost 2 bases, the J end lost 4 bases, and 15 bases lay between the germline ends.

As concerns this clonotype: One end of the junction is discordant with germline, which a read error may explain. CDR3 sequence reads: CACSYMGPYEQYF. CDR3 bases: TGTGCCTGCAGTTACATGGGCCCCTACGAGCAGTACTTC. The rearrangement joins TRBV6-2 or TRBV6-3 to TRBJ2-7; no clear D. The V gene's germline CDR1 is MNHEY and CDR2 SVGEGT. CDR3 length: 13 residues.

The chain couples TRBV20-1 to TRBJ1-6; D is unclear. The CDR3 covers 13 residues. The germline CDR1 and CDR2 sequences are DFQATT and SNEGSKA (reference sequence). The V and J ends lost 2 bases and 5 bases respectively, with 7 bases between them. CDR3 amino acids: CSARSENNSPLHF. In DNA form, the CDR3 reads TGCAGTGCTAGAAGCGAAAATAATTCACCCCTCCACTTT.

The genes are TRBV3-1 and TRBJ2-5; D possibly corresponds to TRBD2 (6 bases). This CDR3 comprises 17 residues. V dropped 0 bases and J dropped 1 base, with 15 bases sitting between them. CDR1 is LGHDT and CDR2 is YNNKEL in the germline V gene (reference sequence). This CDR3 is CASSQDGVAGPQETQYF. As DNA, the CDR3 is TGTGCCAGCAGCCAAGATGGGGTGGCGGGACCCCAAGAGACCCAGTACTTC.